What follows are 27 T cell receptor beta chains derived from one specimen sequenced in a study of technical replicates of blood from a handful of donors. The method was immunoSEQ multiplex PCR; TCRdb's version includes in-frame clones alone and lacks a portion of them. The sample records 60,000 or so clones, roughly 89% being singletons. The sample taken for sequencing was PBMCs. Every receptor here comes from a human donor in good health. Some clones in this sample may be carry-over from other donors' samples.

A few counts support this clone. This sequence joins TRBV4-3 and TRBJ2-1, with D perhaps TRBD2 (6 bases). This CDR3 contains 14 residues. The V and J ends lost 0 bases and 13 bases respectively, with 16 bases between them. CDR1 is LGHNA, CDR2 YSLEER, per germline. CDR3 sequence: CASSQDRFGGDQFF. The CDR3, as DNA: TGCGCCAGCAGCCAAGATCGGTTTGGAGGGGATCAGTTCTTC.

Here the CDR3 DNA reads TGTGCCAGCACCCAACGTGGAGGAATCCAAGAGACCCAGTACTTC. Amino acids: CASTQRGGIQETQYF. The V and J genes are TRBV7-2 and TRBJ2-5; a possible D gene is TRBD2 (5 bases). V lost 7 bases and J 1 base, leaving 16 bases between the germline ends. The length of the CDR3 is 15 residues. CDR1 and CDR2 from the germline V gene are SGHTA and FQGNSA.

This chain links TRBV2 with TRBJ2-2, with 10 bases matching TRBD1. Germline lookup yields CDR1 SNHLY and CDR2 FYNNEI. The ends lost 6 bases at V and 4 bases at J; junction bases unmatched: 5. The CDR3 loop spans 15 amino acids. CDR3 bases: TGTGCCAGCAGACAGGGACAGGGGCCCACCGGGGAGCTGTTTTTT. It translates to CASRQGQGPTGELFF.

This chain links TRBV5-4 with TRBJ2-7, with 8 bases that match TRBD2. The V and J ends lost 1 base and 6 bases, in that order; junction bases with no gene match: 6. The CDR3 totals 14 residues. CDR1 is SGHNT, CDR2 YYREEE, per germline (reference sequence). CDR3 sequence reads: CASSLHGRAVEQYF. The DNA of the CDR3 is TGTGCCAGCAGCTTGCACGGGAGGGCCGTCGAGCAGTACTTC.

The chain carries TRBV4-2 and TRBJ2-7; D is unclear. CDR1 and CDR2 (germline): LGHNA, YNFKEQ. This CDR3 is 11 amino acids long. V dropped 3 bases and J dropped 4 bases, with 4 bases sitting between them. This CDR3 reads CASSQRYEQYF. DNA of the CDR3: TGTGCCAGCAGCCAGAGGTACGAGCAGTACTTC.

This clone was picked up one time. Here the CDR3 DNA reads TGTGCCAGCAGCGTAGGGGGAGGGACCCAGTACTTC. Translation gives CASSVGGGTQYF. The chain links TRBV9 to TRBJ2-5; D is perhaps TRBD2 (6 bases). Germline CDR1 SGDLS, CDR2 YYNGEE. The CDR3 is 12 residues long. Trimming left V 0 bases short and J 7 bases short, with 7 bases between. Based on the CDR3 plus reference TRBV9 and TRBJ2-5, the full variable domain is DSGVTQTPKHLITATGQRVTLRCSPRSGDLSVYWYQQSLDQGLQFLIQYYNGEERAKGNILERFSAQQFPDLHSELNLSSLELGDSALYFCASSVGGGTQYFGPGTRLLVL.

This clone appeared a single time. V usage is TRBV30 and J usage is TRBJ1-6; possible D gene TRBD1, 5 bases. Germline CDR1 GTSNPN, CDR2 SVGIG (reference sequence). Trimming pared 4 bases from V and 1 base from J, leaving 14 bases between. The CDR3 spans 16 residues. The CDR3 DNA is TGTGCCTGGACCTTGGGGAGGGGATCCTATAATTCACCCCTCCACTTT. Its translation: CAWTLGRGSYNSPLHF.

The chain joins TRBV2 to TRBJ1-1; 7 bases are shared with TRBD1. Trimming cost V 6 bases and J 3 bases; bases outside gene matches: 13. Germline lookup yields CDR1 SNHLY and CDR2 FYNNEI. This CDR3 is 16 amino acids long. The CDR3 here is CASSDGTWTGDTEAFF. The CDR3 DNA is TGTGCCAGCAGCGACGGAACCTGGACAGGAGACACTGAAGCTTTCTTT.

The chain couples TRBV7-8 to TRBJ2-7; TRBD2 agrees at 8 bases. The junction had 11 bases not matched to a gene; V was cut back by 0 bases and J by 7 bases. Germline CDR1 SGHVS, CDR2 FQNEAQ. The length of the CDR3 is 16 residues. The CDR3 bases are TGTGCCAGCAGCTTAGCGCTCACTAGCGGAGGGAGGGAGCAGTACTTC. Translated: CASSLALTSGGREQYF.

The CDR3 loop is CSVLSAPGELFF. CDR3 in DNA: TGCAGCGTTCTTAGCGCCCCCGGGGAGCTGTTTTTT. The chain links TRBV29-1 to TRBJ2-2, with a tentative D call TRBD2 (5 bases). The CDR3 contains 12 residues. V lost 5 bases and J lost 6, with 10 bases in between. Germline V gene lookup returns CDR1 SQVTM and CDR2 ANQGSEA.

This clone was picked up a small number of times. The chain is built from TRBV29-1 and TRBJ1-2; TRBD1 aligns across 7 bases. The CDR3 totals 15 residues. Germline V gives CDR1 SQVTM, CDR2 ANQGSEA. The V gene end was trimmed by 0 bases and the J gene end by 2 bases; junction bases not matched to a gene: 6. CDR3 bases: TGCAGCGTTGAAGAGAGGACAGGAGACAACTATGGCTACACCTTC. Its protein product is CSVEERTGDNYGYTF.

This sequence joins TRBV5-4 and TRBJ2-1; 8 nucleotides line up with TRBD2. Germline assignment: CDR1 SGHNT and CDR2 YYREEE (reference sequence). The CDR3 spans 17 residues. The ends lost 0 bases at V and 2 bases at J; junction bases unmatched: 7. CDR3 sequence reads: CASSLDRAGDPYNEQFF. CDR3 in DNA: TGTGCCAGCAGCTTGGATCGAGCGGGAGATCCCTACAATGAGCAGTTCTTC.

The chain joins TRBV7-6 to TRBJ2-5; D may be TRBD2 (6 bases). Per germline, CDR1 SGHVS and CDR2 FNYEAQ. Trimming took 1 base from V and 5 from J, leaving 20 bases between them. The CDR3 loop spans 17 amino acids. CDR3 region: CASSLVSSSASGETQYF. The DNA for the CDR3 is TGTGCCAGCAGCTTAGTGTCTTCTAGCGCCTCCGGGGAGACCCAGTACTTC. The variable domain in full, completed from reference TRBV7-6 and TRBJ2-5, reads GAGVSQSPRYKVTKRGQDVALRCDPISGHVSLYWYRQALGQGPEFLTYFNYEAQQDKSGLPNDRFSAERPEGSISTLTIQRTEQRDSAMYRCASSLVSSSASGETQYFGPGTRLLVL.

The chain links TRBV14 to TRBJ2-2, with 9 bases identical to TRBD1. This CDR3 is 17 amino acids long. Germline V lookup: CDR1 SGHDN, CDR2 FVKESK. V was clipped by 6 bases and J by 3 bases; unmatched bases: 11. This CDR3 is CASSFGQGRFHTGELFF. The CDR3 DNA reads as TGTGCCAGCAGTTTCGGACAGGGGCGTTTTCACACCGGGGAGCTGTTTTTT.

In nucleotides, the CDR3 is TGCAGTGCTATTCCCCAGTCTGGCTACACCTTC. It encodes CSAIPQSGYTF. V is TRBV20-1 and J is TRBJ1-2; D is unclear. Germline CDR1 is DFQATT and CDR2 is SNEGSKA (reference sequence). V was clipped by 4 bases and J by 7 bases, with 10 bases between them. This CDR3 contains 11 residues.

The chain combines TRBV14 with TRBJ1-6, with D perhaps matching TRBD1 (6 bases). The V end lost 4 bases, the J end lost 6 bases, and 19 bases lay between the germline ends. This CDR3 is built from 17 residues. Per the germline V gene, CDR1 is SGHDN and CDR2 is FVKESK. The CDR3 reads CASSLQTGGLGNSPLHF. The CDR3 DNA is TGTGCCAGCAGCCTTCAAACCGGGGGGCTCGGTAATTCACCCCTCCACTTT.

This chain links TRBV11-2 with TRBJ2-5; possibly TRBD2 for D (5 bases). Trimming shortened V by 2 bases and J by 5 bases, and 9 bases separated the two germline ends. Germline lookup yields CDR1 SGHAT and CDR2 FQNNGV. The CDR3 has 13 residues. CDR3 coding DNA: TGTGCCAGCAGCTTATGGAGGACCGAGACCCAGTACTTC. This sequence encodes CASSLWRTETQYF.

J is TRBJ2-1 and V is TRBV7-9; D unclear. The CDR3 has 11 amino acids. With 7 bases removed from V and 6 bases from J, the gap between germline ends came to 7 bases. Germline values: CDR1 SEHNR, CDR2 FQNEAQ (reference sequence). DNA of the CDR3: TGTGCCAGCACTCCCCTCAATGAGCAGTTCTTC. Residues: CASTPLNEQFF.

This clone was observed a few times. CDR3 DNA sequence: TGTGCCAGCAGCCCCCAAGCCGGGGGGGCCGCCGGGGAGCTGTTTTTT. Encoded protein: CASSPQAGGAAGELFF. The rearrangement links TRBV7-9 to TRBJ2-2; 8 bases are a match to TRBD2. V lost 5 bases to trimming and J lost 6 bases; unmatched junction nucleotides: 11. Germline values: CDR1 SEHNR, CDR2 FQNEAQ (reference sequence). The CDR3 contains 16 residues.

V usage is TRBV5-6 and J usage is TRBJ2-3; 10 nucleotides line up with TRBD2. The CDR3 is made up of 15 amino acids. V trimming: 3 bases; J trimming: 0 bases; junction bases outside the gene matches: 1. Per the germline V gene, CDR1 is SGHDT and CDR2 is YYEEEE. The CDR3 DNA sequence: TGTGCCAGCAGCTCAGCGGGGGGGAGCACAGATACGCAGTATTTT. It specifies CASSSAGGSTDTQYF.

The rearrangement joins TRBV29-1 to TRBJ2-3; D not resolved. Trimming stripped 4 bases from V and 1 base from J, with 9 bases between. Germline V CDR1 and CDR2: SQVTM, ANQGSEA. This CDR3 region has 13 residues. The CDR3 DNA sequence: TGCAGCGTTGGCGGCCTGCGCACAGATACGCAGTATTTT. This codes for CSVGGLRTDTQYF.

The chain is built from TRBV5-5 and TRBJ2-5; the D gene is possibly TRBD2 (6 bases). CDR3 length equals 14 residues. Germline lookup yields CDR1 SGHKS and CDR2 YYEKEE (reference sequence). Trimming shortened V by 0 bases and J by 4 bases, and 10 bases separated the two germline ends. In DNA, the CDR3 is TGTGCCAGCAGCTTGGGACGGAGGGGAGAGACCCAGTACTTC. Its protein is CASSLGRRGETQYF. Together with reference TRBV5-5 and TRBJ2-5, the CDR3 gives the full variable domain: DAGVTQSPTHLIKTRGQQVTLRCSPISGHKSVSWYQQVLGQGPQFIFQYYEKEERGRGNFPDRFSARQFPNYSSELNVNALLLGDSALYLCASSLGRRGETQYFGPGTRLLVL.

J is TRBJ1-2 and V is TRBV27; 8 bases match TRBD1. The CDR3 runs to 13 residues. Germline V lookup: CDR1 MNHEY, CDR2 SMNVEV (reference sequence). The ends lost 6 bases at V and 4 bases at J; junction bases unmatched: 4. The CDR3 loop reads CASSGQGAYGYTF. CDR3 DNA sequence: TGTGCCAGCAGCGGACAGGGCGCCTATGGCTACACCTTC.

The rearrangement uses TRBV4-3 and TRBJ1-2, with 9 bases identical to TRBD1. Unmatched junction bases numbered 5, after V lost 1 base and J lost 5 bases. CDR1 is LGHNA, CDR2 YSLEER, per germline. The CDR3 runs 15 residues. As DNA, the CDR3 is TGCGCCAGCAGCCAAGGGACAGGGGATGGGTATGGCTACACCTTC. Protein: CASSQGTGDGYGYTF.

The chain combines TRBV5-6 with TRBJ2-3; possibly TRBD2 for D (6 bases). In germline, CDR1 is SGHDT, CDR2 YYEEEE. CDR3 size: 15 residues. V lost 0 bases and J lost 2, with 10 bases in between. CDR3 nucleotides: TGTGCCAGCAGCTTGGCGGTAGCGGTCACAGATACGCAGTATTTT. Its protein is CASSLAVAVTDTQYF.

The chain uses TRBV6-1 and TRBJ2-2; D is undetermined. V lost 1 base and J lost 1, with 4 bases in between. CDR3 length equals 14 residues. Looked up from germline, CDR1 is MNHNS and CDR2 is SASEGT. CDR3 protein: CASSEVRNTGELFF. The CDR3 region has the DNA TGTGCCAGCAGTGAAGTTCGGAACACCGGGGAGCTGTTTTTT.

The chain employs TRBV7-3 and TRBJ2-5, with TRBD2 as a possible D gene (6 bases). The ends were cut back, 5 bases at V and 3 bases at J, with 10 bases in the middle. CDR1 and CDR2 from the germline V gene are SGHTA and FQGTGA. The CDR3 extends over 13 amino acids. The CDR3 sequence is CASSPEREETQYF. The CDR3 DNA follows: TGTGCCAGCAGCCCCGAGCGGGAAGAGACCCAGTACTTC. Based on the CDR3 plus reference TRBV7-3 and TRBJ2-5, the full variable domain is GAGVSQTPSNKVTEKGKYVELRCDPISGHTALYWYRQSLGQGPEFLIYFQGTGAADDSGLPNDRFFAVRPEGSVSTLKIQRTERGDSAVYLCASSPEREETQYFGPGTRLLVL.